The next 23 T cell receptor beta chains were all read from a single sample in a study of blood T cells in healthy people across ages. Combining a sample-barcoded 5' primer with a J-beta primer mix, a second PCR ran for about 7 to 11 cycles. TCRdb passed the 5' RACE reads through MiXCR, listing each CDR3 protein once. The profile shows almost 1 million distinct CDR3 sequences, approximately 50% of them singletons. The specimen was blood. These TCRs come from a woman aged 55-69 years in good health.

The V gene is TRBV12-3 or TRBV12-4, the J gene TRBJ2-1, with D possibly TRBD1 on 5 matching bases. Trimming took 4 bases from V and 11 from J, leaving 6 bases between them. The CDR3 length is 10 residues. DNA for the CDR3: TGTGCCAGCAGTTCAGGGAAGCAGTTCTTC. Its protein is CASSSGKQFF.

The rearrangement joins TRBV12-3 or TRBV12-4 to TRBJ2-3; D is undetermined. CDR3 size: 13 residues. The V gene lost 4 bases and the J gene lost 1 base, with 6 bases spanning the gap. The CDR3, as DNA: TGTGCCAGCAGTTCGTTCGGCACAGATACGCAGTATTTT. Protein product: CASSSFGTDTQYF.

This rearrangement joins TRBV9 to TRBJ2-3; TRBD1 matches at 9 bases. J was trimmed by 1 base and V by 4 bases; bases with no gene match: 4. CDR1 is SGDLS, CDR2 YYNGEE, per germline. This CDR3 comprises 15 residues. This CDR3 is CASSIRTGGTDTQYF. The CDR3 DNA reads TGTGCCAGCAGCATAAGGACAGGGGGCACAGATACGCAGTATTTT.

CDR3 bases: TGCGCCAGCAGCCAAGCCCTCGAGGACGTAGATTACGAGCAGTACTTC. Translating it yields CASSQALEDVDYEQYF. This sequence joins TRBV4-1 and TRBJ2-7; D not certain. The CDR3 length is 16 residues. Germline V gene data show CDR1 as MGHRA and CDR2 as YSYEKL. The ends were cut back, 1 base at V and 4 bases at J, with 17 bases in the middle.

This clonotype was picked up a small number of times. The V gene is TRBV12-3 or TRBV12-4, the J gene TRBJ2-7; 12 bases agree with TRBD2. CDR3 size: 17 residues. J gave up 3 bases and V 0 bases, and 6 bases lay outside the gene matches. For the CDR3, the DNA is TGTGCCAGCAGTTTAGCAGGTCTAGCGGGAGGGCTCTACGAGCAGTACTTC. This encodes CASSLAGLAGGLYEQYF.

This clonotype was observed a few times. The rearrangement joins TRBV29-1 to TRBJ2-1; D unclear. V lost 5 bases and J lost 2, with 4 bases in between. CDR3 length: 11 residues. Germline V gene lookup returns CDR1 SQVTM and CDR2 ANQGSEA. The CDR3 here is CSVIAYNEQFF. The CDR3 DNA is TGCAGCGTTATCGCCTACAATGAGCAGTTCTTC.

The rearrangement uses TRBV4-2 and TRBJ2-1; D may be TRBD1 or TRBD2 (5 bases each). Trimming pared 3 bases from V and 3 bases from J, leaving 12 bases between. CDR3 length equals 15 residues. Germline-derived CDR1 and CDR2 are LGHNA and YNFKEQ. This CDR3 is CASSQGEGGYNEQFF. The CDR3 DNA is TGTGCCAGCAGCCAGGGGGAAGGAGGCTACAATGAGCAGTTCTTC.

This clonotype was observed at least ten times. The rearrangement uses TRBV5-1 and TRBJ1-2, with 7 bases lining up with TRBD1. This CDR3 has 15 residues. V was pared by 4 bases and J by 5 bases, with 11 bases of the junction left unmatched. From germline, CDR1 is SGHRS and CDR2 YFSETQ. The CDR3 DNA reads as TGCGCCAGCAGCGATCCGGGACAGCAACTTTATGGCTACACCTTC. It encodes CASSDPGQQLYGYTF.

The rearrangement joins TRBV27 to TRBJ2-6; D tentatively reads TRBD1 or TRBD2 (5 bases each). CDR3 size: 16 residues. CDR1 MNHEY and CDR2 SMNVEV come from the germline V gene (reference sequence). V was cut by 1 base and J by 1 base, with 8 bases left in between. The CDR3 spells CASSLLWGSGANVLTF. The CDR3 DNA reads as TGTGCCAGCAGTTTATTGTGGGGGTCTGGGGCCAACGTCCTGACTTTC.

This clonotype occurred a few times. This chain connects TRBV20-1 to TRBJ2-5; the D is unclear. V was shortened by 8 bases and J by 9 bases, with 19 bases between the two germline ends. The V gene's germline CDR1 is DFQATT and CDR2 SNEGSKA (reference sequence). The CDR3 is made up of 12 amino acids. DNA of the CDR3: TGCAGTCTAGTTGTTGGGGATTGGTCCCAGTACTTC. It translates to CSLVVGDWSQYF.

The sample holds a few counts of this clonotype. The chain combines TRBV20-1 with TRBJ1-2; D gene uncertain. The V gene lost 0 bases and the J gene lost 11 bases, with 22 bases spanning the gap. The CDR3 has 15 residues. The germline gives CDR1 DFQATT, CDR2 SNEGSKA (reference sequence). The CDR3 spells CSARDLGKSPLSYTF. DNA for the CDR3: TGCAGTGCTAGAGATCTCGGGAAGTCACCTCTATCATACACCTTC.

V gene TRBV6-1 combines with J gene TRBJ2-2, with a tentative D call TRBD1 (6 bases). Germline V gene lookup returns CDR1 MNHNS and CDR2 SASEGT. Trimming removed 8 bases from V and 3 bases from J, with 10 bases in between. CDR3 length: 13 residues. The CDR3 sequence: CASGQSYTGELFF. The CDR3 nucleotides read TGTGCCAGCGGACAGTCTTACACCGGGGAGCTGTTTTTT.

A single count supports this clonotype. The chain recombines TRBV12-3 or TRBV12-4 with TRBJ2-5, with 9 bases identical to TRBD1. The trim removed 2 bases at V and 7 bases at J, leaving 8 bases unmatched. The CDR3 totals 15 residues. CDR3 nucleotide sequence: TGTGCCAGCAGTTTATGGGGACAGGGATTTGCGACCCAGTACTTC. It specifies CASSLWGQGFATQYF.

The gene calls are TRBV4-2 and TRBJ2-1; D is perhaps TRBD2 (6 bases). Trimming cost V 0 bases and J 3 bases, with 15 bases left between them. Germline CDR1 and CDR2: LGHNA and YNFKEQ. CDR3 size: 17 residues. The CDR3 is CASSQDPGGTFYNEQFF. CDR3 bases: TGTGCCAGCAGCCAAGACCCGGGCGGGACTTTCTACAATGAGCAGTTCTTC.

The CDR3 region is CASTFGPSYNEQFF. CDR3 bases: TGCGCCAGCACCTTTGGGCCCTCCTACAATGAGCAGTTCTTC. The chain carries TRBV5-1 and TRBJ2-1; D is undetermined. The CDR3 contains 14 residues. V was trimmed by 6 bases and J by 0 bases, leaving 10 bases between them. The germline V gene encodes CDR1 SGHRS and CDR2 YFSETQ.

This clonotype came up a few times. This chain links TRBV28 with TRBJ2-3, with TRBD1 identical over 7 bases. After removal of 5 bases from V and 6 bases from J, the junction contained 11 bases not matched to a gene. Germline lookup yields CDR1 MDHEN and CDR2 SYDVKM. The CDR3 totals 15 residues. DNA of the CDR3: TGTGCCAGCAGTCTATTCAGGGGGTGGTCCGATACGCAGTATTTT. This encodes CASSLFRGWSDTQYF.

V and J are TRBV20-1 and TRBJ2-7; TRBD1 matches at 8 bases. The germline gives CDR1 DFQATT, CDR2 SNEGSKA (reference sequence). This CDR3 has 15 residues. J was trimmed by 3 bases and V by 1 base; bases with no gene match: 8. Here the CDR3 reads CSARVAGGGLYEQYF. As DNA, the CDR3 is TGCAGTGCTAGAGTGGCAGGGGGCGGACTCTACGAGCAGTACTTC.

In this sample, this clonotype turned up a few times. The gene calls are TRBV9 and TRBJ2-4; possibly TRBD2 for D (5 bases). This CDR3 is built from 15 residues. Trimming took 0 bases from V and 7 from J, leaving 14 bases between them. CDR1 and CDR2 (germline): SGDLS, YYNGEE. The CDR3 sequence: CASSVDGMKGNIQYF. DNA of the CDR3: TGTGCCAGCAGCGTAGACGGGATGAAAGGTAACATTCAGTACTTC.

The chain combines TRBV4-1 with TRBJ2-1, with a possible D match to TRBD2 (6 bases). The end of the DNA is better explained by TRBJ2-7, so the J call may be wrong. The CDR3 length is 16 residues. Germline V gene sequence: CDR1 MGHRA, CDR2 YSYEKL. The DNA for the CDR3 is TGCGCCAGCAGCCGGCCGACTAGACACTCCTACAATGAGCAGTACTTC. This gives the protein CASSRPTRHSYNEQYF.

This clonotype was detected only a few times. The chain couples TRBV4-2 to TRBJ2-5; 11 bases are shared with TRBD2. The J call is uncertain, as TRBJ2-7 better fits the DNA end. The CDR3 covers 16 residues. Germline values: CDR1 LGHNA, CDR2 YNFKEQ. CDR3 amino acids: CASSQELAGGGDEQYF. The DNA for the CDR3 is TGTGCCAGCAGCCAAGAGTTAGCGGGAGGGGGAGACGAGCAGTACTTC.

V is TRBV4-2 and J is TRBJ2-4, with 7 nucleotides matching TRBD1. The J call may be wrong; the DNA end is better matched by TRBJ2-7. Germline V gene data show CDR1 as LGHNA and CDR2 as YNFKEQ. This CDR3 is 15 amino acids long. The CDR3 is CASSQTGQTSYEQYF. CDR3 DNA: TGTGCCAGCAGCCAGACGGGACAGACCTCCTACGAGCAGTACTTC.

V gene TRBV6-5 combines with J gene TRBJ2-1; 7 positions match TRBD1. Germline loops: CDR1 MNHEY, CDR2 SVGAGI. The CDR3 is 16 residues long. With 5 bases clipped from V and 4 bases from J, the junction kept 11 bases outside the gene matches. The CDR3 sequence is CASSTPAGGSYNEQFF. As DNA, the CDR3 is TGTGCCAGCAGTACGCCGGCAGGGGGATCTTACAATGAGCAGTTCTTC.

This chain links TRBV4-1 with TRBJ2-5, with D maybe TRBD1 (6 bases). This CDR3 comprises 15 residues. V was clipped by 1 base and J by 1 base, with 10 bases between them. Looked up from germline, CDR1 is MGHRA and CDR2 is YSYEKL. The CDR3 reads CASSQVGTSQETQYF. DNA of the CDR3: TGCGCCAGCAGCCAAGTAGGGACAAGCCAAGAGACCCAGTACTTC.